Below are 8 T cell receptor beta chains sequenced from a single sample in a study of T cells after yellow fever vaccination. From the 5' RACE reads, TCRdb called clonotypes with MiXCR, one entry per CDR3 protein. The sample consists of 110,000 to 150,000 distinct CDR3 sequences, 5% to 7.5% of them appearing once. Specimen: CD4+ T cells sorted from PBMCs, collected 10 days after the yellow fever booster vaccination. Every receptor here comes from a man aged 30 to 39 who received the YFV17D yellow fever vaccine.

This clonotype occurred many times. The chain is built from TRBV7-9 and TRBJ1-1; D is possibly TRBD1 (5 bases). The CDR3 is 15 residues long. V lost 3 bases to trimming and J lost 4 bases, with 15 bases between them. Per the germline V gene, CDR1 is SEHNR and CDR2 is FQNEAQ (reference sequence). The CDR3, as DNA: TGTGCCAGCAGCTTCCCGCGGGGGGTGGGCACTGAAGCTTTCTTT. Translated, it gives CASSFPRGVGTEAFF. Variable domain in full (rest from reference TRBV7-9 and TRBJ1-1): DTGVSQNPRHKITKRGQNVTFRCDPISEHNRLYWYRQTLGQGPEFLTYFQNEAQLEKSRLLSDRFSAERPKGSFSTLEIQRTEQGDSAMYLCASSFPRGVGTEAFFGQGTRLTVV.

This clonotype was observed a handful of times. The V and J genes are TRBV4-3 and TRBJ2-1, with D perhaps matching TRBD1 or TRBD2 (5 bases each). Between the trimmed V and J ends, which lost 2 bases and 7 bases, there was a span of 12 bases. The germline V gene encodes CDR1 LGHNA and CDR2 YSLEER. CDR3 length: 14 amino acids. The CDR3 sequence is CASSQRPGTNEQFF. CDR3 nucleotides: TGCGCCAGCAGCCAACGACCGGGGACGAATGAGCAGTTCTTC.

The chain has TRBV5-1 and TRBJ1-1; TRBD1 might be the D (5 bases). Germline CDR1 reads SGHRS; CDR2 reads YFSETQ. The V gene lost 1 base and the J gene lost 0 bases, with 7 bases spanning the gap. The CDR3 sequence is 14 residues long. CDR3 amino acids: CASSLNRLNTEAFF. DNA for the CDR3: TGCGCCAGCAGCTTGAACAGGTTGAACACTGAAGCTTTCTTT. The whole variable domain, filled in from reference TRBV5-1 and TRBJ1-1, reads KAGVTQTPRYLIKTRGQQVTLSCSPISGHRSVSWYQQTPGQGLQFLFEYFSETQRNKGNFPGRFSGRQFSNSRSEMNVSTLELGDSALYLCASSLNRLNTEAFFGQGTRLTVV.

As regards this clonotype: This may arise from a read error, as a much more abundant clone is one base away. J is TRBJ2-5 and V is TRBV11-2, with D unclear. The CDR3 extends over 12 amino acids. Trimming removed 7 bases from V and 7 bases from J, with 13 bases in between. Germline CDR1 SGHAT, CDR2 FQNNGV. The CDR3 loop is CASNLESTTQYF. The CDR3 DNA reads TGTGCCAGCAATTTAGAGTCAACGACCCAGTACTTC.

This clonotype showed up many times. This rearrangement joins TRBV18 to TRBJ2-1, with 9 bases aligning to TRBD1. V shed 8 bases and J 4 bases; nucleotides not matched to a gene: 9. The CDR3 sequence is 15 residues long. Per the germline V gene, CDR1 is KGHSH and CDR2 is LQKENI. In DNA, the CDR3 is TGTGCCAGCGCCCGCTTGGGACAGGGATACAATGAGCAGTTCTTC. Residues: CASARLGQGYNEQFF.

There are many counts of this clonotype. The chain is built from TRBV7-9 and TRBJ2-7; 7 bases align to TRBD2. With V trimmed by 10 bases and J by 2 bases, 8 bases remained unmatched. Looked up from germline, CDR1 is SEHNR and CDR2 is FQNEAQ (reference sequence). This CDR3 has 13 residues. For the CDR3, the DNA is TGTGCCACCGGGGGAGGGAGGGCCTACGAGCAGTACTTC. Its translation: CATGGGRAYEQYF.

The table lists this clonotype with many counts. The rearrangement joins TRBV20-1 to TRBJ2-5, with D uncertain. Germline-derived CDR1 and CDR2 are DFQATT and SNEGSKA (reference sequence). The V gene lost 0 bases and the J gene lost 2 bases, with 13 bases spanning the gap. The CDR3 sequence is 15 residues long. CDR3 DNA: TGCAGTGCTAGAGATCCCCGCGAAGTTCAAGAGACCCAGTACTTC. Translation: CSARDPREVQETQYF.

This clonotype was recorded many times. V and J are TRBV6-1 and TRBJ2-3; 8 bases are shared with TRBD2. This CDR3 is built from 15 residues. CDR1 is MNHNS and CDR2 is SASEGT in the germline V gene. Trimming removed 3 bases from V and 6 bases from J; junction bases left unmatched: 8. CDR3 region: CASSEGSGGQDTQYF. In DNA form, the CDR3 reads TGTGCCAGCAGTGAGGGTTCGGGAGGGCAGGATACGCAGTATTTT.